This TCR beta chain is from a study of T cells in placental villitis. Study-level findings and limits: Bulk tissue sequencing could not separate helper, regulatory or cytotoxic T cells, nor maternal from fetal cells.

The immunoSEQ assay was v4. Using immunoSEQ multiplex PCR, the repertoire was profiled, and TCRdb retains in-frame clones only, with some absent. The table records under 800 clones, 89% of them present only once. This CDR3 has 15 residues. V lost 3 bases and J lost 0; bases outside the gene matches: 4. Germline-derived CDR1 and CDR2 are MDHEN and SYDVKM. Of note for this clone: Its specificity is not known.

V gene TRBV28 combines with J gene TRBJ1-2; the match to TRBD1 covers 7 bases. Sequenced material: placental tissue containing maternal and fetal cells. The source is a human donor in good health; the placental T cells may come from both mother and fetus. The CDR3 loop reads CASSFPRGTNYGYTF. The CDR3 coding sequence is TGTGCCAGCAGTTTCCCCAGGGGGACTAACTATGGCTACACCTTC.